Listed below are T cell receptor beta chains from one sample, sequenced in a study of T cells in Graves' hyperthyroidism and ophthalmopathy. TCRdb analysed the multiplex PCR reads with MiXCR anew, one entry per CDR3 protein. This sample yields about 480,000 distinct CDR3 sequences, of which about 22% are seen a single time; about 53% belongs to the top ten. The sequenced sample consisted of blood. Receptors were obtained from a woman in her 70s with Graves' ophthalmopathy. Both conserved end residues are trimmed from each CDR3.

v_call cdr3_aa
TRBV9 ASSGGWQETQY
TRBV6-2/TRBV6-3 ASNRDFQETQY
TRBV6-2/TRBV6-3 ASSTLDRGGTEAF
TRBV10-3 AISQRHTSGNTIY
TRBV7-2 ASSLAARSSYNEQF
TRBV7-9 ASSWTSGSWTGELF
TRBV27 ASSREVFNNSPLH
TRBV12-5 ASGSVADTQY
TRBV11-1 ASSLSRATYNEQF
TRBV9 ASSVYGASSPPTGEAF
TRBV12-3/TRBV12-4 ASTPMGVTGELF
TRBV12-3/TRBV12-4 ASQGPDTQY
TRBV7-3 ASSPSVGSGANVLT
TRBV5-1 ASSPGQGLTYEQY
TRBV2 ASSYAGTGTYGYT
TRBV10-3 AISEGQARETQY
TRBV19 ASSSHAGLAGSDNEQF
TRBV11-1 ASSETVGLSYEQY
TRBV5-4 ASSSFGSGSTDTQY
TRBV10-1 ASSDLNTGELF
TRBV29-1 SVKMASEQY
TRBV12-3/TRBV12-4 ASQLAGGVDEQF
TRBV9 ASSAGRGEQF
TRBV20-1 SARRGSGNQPQH
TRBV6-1 ASAGQFYGYT
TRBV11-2 ASSFVPAGLTDTQY
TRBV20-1 SAQGQLKKSNQPQH
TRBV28 ASEGETQY
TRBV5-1 ASSSARSYEQY
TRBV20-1 SARDRRSGRTDTQY
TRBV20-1 SAAGTSVYEQF
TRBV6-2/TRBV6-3 ASSPGLATYYTDTQY
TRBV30 AITPTRYTEAF
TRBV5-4 ASSWGGGQQQY
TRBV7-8 ASSLWERTDTQY
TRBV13 ASSLPLGDRSSYEQY
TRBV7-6 ASSQGPDVNTEAF
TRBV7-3 ASSASGAYNEQF
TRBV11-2 ASSQGISYEQY
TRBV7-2 ASSQSYYEQY
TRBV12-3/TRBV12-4 ASSQIAGAAYEQY
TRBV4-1 ASSLSAQETQY
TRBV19 ASSSTTNAGGADTQY
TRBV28 ASSPPLRRGQY
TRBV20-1 SAPQTGEQY
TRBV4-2 ASSQEEGYGYT
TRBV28 ASNSGGYIQY
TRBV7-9 ASSLGQGEGEAF
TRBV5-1 ASSLEDSRTDTQY
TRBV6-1 ASSSGGLSYT
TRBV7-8 ASSSARVPPHTQY
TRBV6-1 ASSQMTEAF
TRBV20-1 SVSRGRELTEAF
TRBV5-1 ASSLEVLAGSNEQF
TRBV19 ASTLPGGNQPQH